A single sample is the source of the 22 T cell receptor beta chains below, sequenced in a study of immune cell composition in non-small cell lung cancer. Libraries were prepared by immunoSEQ multiplex PCR; TCRdb keeps only in-frame clonotypes and omits some of them. The sample records a few thousand clones, 66% being singletons. Normal lung sampling was at least 3 cm from the tumour, as distant as possible. Sequenced material: non-adjacent lung tissue. Source of these receptors: a human donor with non-small cell lung cancer.

A few counts support this clone. The V and J genes are TRBV5-6 and TRBJ1-2, with TRBD1 matching over 8 bases. The J segment lost 8 bases and the V segment lost 4 bases, leaving 4 bases of the junction unmatched. Germline V gene data show CDR1 as SGHDT and CDR2 as YYEEEE. The CDR3 has 12 amino acids. The CDR3 sequence: CASSGQGWGYTF. The CDR3, as DNA: TGTGCCAGCAGCGGACAGGGCTGGGGCTACACCTTC.

There are a few counts of this clone. The chain carries TRBV4-1 and TRBJ1-1; D gene unclear. In germline, CDR1 is MGHRA, CDR2 YSYEKL. The CDR3 is 15 residues long. Trimming took off 6 bases at V and 4 bases at J, with 18 bases between the two ends. CDR3 DNA: TGCGCCAGCAGGCGGGGTGCGGGTTCGGTCACTGAAGCTTTCTTT. Translating gives CASRRGAGSVTEAFF.

The chain is built from TRBV2 and TRBJ2-7; D unresolved. The CDR3 sequence is 15 residues long. Trimming removed 4 bases from V and 2 bases from J, with 15 bases in between. Germline V gives CDR1 SNHLY, CDR2 FYNNEI. CDR3: CASSGSAAIPYEQYF. The CDR3 coding sequence is TGTGCCAGCAGTGGATCGGCAGCGATACCCTACGAGCAGTACTTC. Variable domain in full (rest from reference TRBV2 and TRBJ2-7): EPEVTQTPSHQVTQMGQEVILRCVPISNHLYFYWYRQILGQKVEFLVSFYNNEISEKSEIFDDQFSVERPDGSNFTLKIRSTKLEDSAMYFCASSGSAAIPYEQYFGPGTRLTVT.

The chain combines TRBV6-4 with TRBJ1-5, with D perhaps matching TRBD1 (5 bases). This CDR3 has 14 amino acids. With 3 bases removed from V and 7 bases from J, the gap between germline ends came to 13 bases. Germline-derived CDR1 and CDR2 are MRHNA and SNTAGT. CDR3 protein: CASSESGVGQPQHF. The CDR3 DNA sequence: TGTGCCAGCAGTGAATCGGGGGTTGGACAGCCCCAGCATTTT.

This clone was counted a single time. The rearrangement joins TRBV27 to TRBJ2-4; TRBD1 agrees at 7 bases. Germline CDR1 MNHEY, CDR2 SMNVEV (reference sequence). The V segment lost 5 bases and the J segment 0 bases; nucleotides outside the gene matches: 7. CDR3 length: 16 residues. The CDR3 coding sequence is TGTGCCAGCAGTAAACAGGGACAGTTAGCCAAAAACATTCAGTACTTC. It yields the protein CASSKQGQLAKNIQYF.

The chain carries TRBV6-5 and TRBJ1-2, with a tentative D call TRBD1 (5 bases). Germline CDR1 MNHEY, CDR2 SVGAGI. The CDR3 has 13 residues. The V end was cut by 8 bases, the J end by 4 bases, with 14 bases between. Here the CDR3 DNA reads TGTGCCAGCTCGCCCGCAGGGTCCTATGGCTACACCTTC. Translating gives CASSPAGSYGYTF.

With respect to this clone: The junction shows a germline mismatch at one end, possibly a read error. CDR3 loop: CASSLTQGTFGGYTF. The CDR3 bases are TGCGCCAGCAGCCTCACTCAGGGTACCTTTGGGGGCTACACCTTC. The rearrangement joins TRBV7-9 to TRBJ1-2; D possibly corresponds to TRBD1 (5 bases). The germline gives CDR1 SEHNR, CDR2 FQNEAQ (reference sequence). The CDR3 totals 15 residues.

The DNA of the CDR3 is TGTGCCAGCAGCTTAAGTGGGACAGGGGGAATCGGGGAGCTGTTTTTT. It encodes CASSLSGTGGIGELFF. The chain joins TRBV7-8 to TRBJ2-2, with 11 nucleotides matching TRBD1. CDR1 is SGHVS, CDR2 FQNEAQ, per germline. The CDR3 length is 16 residues. Losses at the gene ends were 2 bases for V and 7 bases for J; bases not matched to a gene: 6.

The CDR3 DNA follows: TGCAGTGTTCAGGGTCGATATGGCTACACCTTC. Encoded protein: CSVQGRYGYTF. This chain joins TRBV20-1 and TRBJ1-2, with a tentative D call TRBD1 (5 bases). V shed 7 bases and J shed 5 bases, with 11 bases lying between them. The length of the CDR3 is 11 residues. The germline gives CDR1 DFQATT, CDR2 SNEGSKA (reference sequence).

The rearrangement uses TRBV4-1 and TRBJ1-6, with 7 bases that match TRBD1. The germline V gene has CDR1 MGHRA and CDR2 YSYEKL. V trimming: 7 bases; J trimming: 4 bases; junction bases outside the gene matches: 7. This CDR3 spans 15 amino acids. CDR3 nucleotide sequence: TGCGCCAGCACCCCAGGGGGTGCATATAATTCACCCCTCCACTTT. Translation: CASTPGGAYNSPLHF.

The chain uses TRBV29-1 and TRBJ1-2; D remains ambiguous. The CDR3 runs to 11 residues. Germline loops: CDR1 SQVTM, CDR2 ANQGSEA. V lost 8 bases and J lost 10, with 17 bases in between. CDR3 sequence: CSHIVSGVYTF. In DNA, the CDR3 is TGCAGCCATATTGTTTCAGGCGTCTACACCTTC.

The chain is built from TRBV29-1 and TRBJ2-7; perhaps TRBD1 as D (5 bases). This CDR3 is 13 amino acids long. Germline V gives CDR1 SQVTM, CDR2 ANQGSEA. Trimming took off 4 bases at V and 5 bases at J, with 15 bases between the two ends. CDR3 sequence reads: CSVAKGSRNEQYF. DNA for the CDR3: TGCAGCGTTGCGAAGGGGTCGCGGAACGAGCAGTACTTC.

This chain links TRBV14 with TRBJ1-1, with D unresolved. Trimming took off 0 bases at V and 8 bases at J, with 13 bases between the two ends. The CDR3 is 14 amino acids. Germline V gene data show CDR1 as SGHDN and CDR2 as FVKESK. The CDR3: CASSQDTGAWEAFF. The CDR3 region has the DNA TGTGCCAGCAGCCAAGATACGGGAGCTTGGGAAGCTTTCTTT.

The chain combines TRBV7-2 with TRBJ1-6; no clear D gene. The CDR3 is 14 amino acids. The germline V gene encodes CDR1 SGHTA and CDR2 FQGNSA. Trimming took 5 bases from V and 8 from J, leaving 13 bases between them. DNA of the CDR3: TGTGCCAGCAGCGTAGGCTCGGAGTATTCACCCCTCCACTTT. As protein: CASSVGSEYSPLHF.

The genes are TRBV19 and TRBJ2-4; 12 nucleotides line up with TRBD2. V trimming: 5 bases; J trimming: 6 bases; junction bases outside the gene matches: 8. The CDR3 extends over 16 amino acids. Germline CDR1 LNHDA, CDR2 SQIVND (reference sequence). The CDR3 loop is CASSPLAGGVRNIQYF. CDR3 sequence (DNA): TGTGCCAGTAGTCCGCTAGCGGGGGGGGTAAGAAACATTCAGTACTTC.

The chain recombines TRBV19 with TRBJ2-7, with D perhaps TRBD2 (5 bases). Trimming pared 9 bases from V and 2 bases from J, leaving 14 bases between. This CDR3 has 13 amino acids. Looked up from germline, CDR1 is LNHDA and CDR2 is SQIVND (reference sequence). CDR3 sequence: CASRRGSAYEQYF. CDR3 DNA sequence: TGTGCCAGCCGCCGGGGATCGGCCTACGAGCAGTACTTC.

The J gene is TRBJ2-2, the V gene TRBV29-1; D unresolved. CDR1 and CDR2 (germline): SQVTM, ANQGSEA. V gave up 3 bases and J gave up 0 bases, with 8 bases separating them. The CDR3 is 14 residues long. The CDR3 DNA sequence: TGCAGCGTTGACCCAGGAACGAACACCGGGGAGCTGTTTTTT. Translating gives CSVDPGTNTGELFF.

The chain combines TRBV7-2 with TRBJ1-5; possibly TRBD1 for D (5 bases). CDR1 and CDR2 from the germline V gene are SGHTA and FQGNSA. The V end lost 5 bases, the J end lost 7 bases, and 12 bases lay between the germline ends. The CDR3 loop spans 13 amino acids. In DNA form, the CDR3 reads TGTGCCAGCAGCAAGCAGGGTAAACAGCCCCAGCATTTT. Translating it yields CASSKQGKQPQHF.

The chain links TRBV28 to TRBJ2-5, with TRBD1 identical over 10 bases. The CDR3 has 16 amino acids. Per germline, CDR1 MDHEN and CDR2 SYDVKM. Trimming removed 5 bases from V and 5 bases from J; junction bases left unmatched: 11. CDR3 bases: TGTGCCAGCAGTCCCAGCCGACAGGGGGCAGGTGAGACCCAGTACTTC. This encodes CASSPSRQGAGETQYF.

The rearrangement uses TRBV6-1 and TRBJ1-1, with D uncertain. The CDR3 is made up of 12 amino acids. The germline V gene encodes CDR1 MNHNS and CDR2 SASEGT. V lost 5 bases to trimming and J lost 7 bases, with 11 bases between them. The CDR3 sequence is CASSPYYGEAFF. CDR3 DNA: TGTGCCAGCAGTCCTTATTACGGTGAAGCTTTCTTT.

This chain connects TRBV19 to TRBJ1-1; D ambiguous. Trimming took 5 bases from V and 2 from J, leaving 15 bases between them. CDR3 length: 15 amino acids. Germline-derived CDR1 and CDR2 are LNHDA and SQIVND (reference sequence). For the CDR3, the DNA is TGTGCCAGTAGTTTCTCTACCGCTTTTAACACTGAAGCTTTCTTT. This translates into CASSFSTAFNTEAFF. Drawing the rest from reference TRBV19 and TRBJ1-1, the complete variable domain is DGGITQSPKYLFRKEGQNVTLSCEQNLNHDAMYWYRQDPGQGLRLIYYSQIVNDFQKGDIAEGYSVSREKKESFPLTVTSAQKNPTAFYLCASSFSTAFNTEAFFGQGTRLTVV.

This clone has just one count. This sequence joins TRBV27 and TRBJ1-2; 10 bases fit TRBD1. Germline CDR1 reads MNHEY; CDR2 reads SMNVEV (reference sequence). The V gene end was trimmed by 7 bases and the J gene end by 7 bases; junction bases not matched to a gene: 9. The CDR3 extends over 14 amino acids. This CDR3 reads CASTRQGARGGYTF. In nucleotides, the CDR3 is TGTGCCAGCACCAGACAGGGGGCGAGGGGTGGCTACACCTTC.